These 16 T cell receptor beta chains originate from one sample sequenced in a study of CXCR3-negative and CXCR3-positive naive CD8 T cells. With UMI labels, 5' RACE was used to prepare the TRB cDNA libraries. Using the 5' RACE reads, TCRdb records one entry per CDR3 protein without DNA. Its table lists fewer than 60,000 distinct CDR3 sequences. Specimen: memory CD8+ T cells from blood. The origin of the receptors is a human donor in good health. Some clones in this sample may be carry-over from other donors' samples.

The chain links TRBV6-6 to TRBJ2-7; TCRdb selects TRBD2, and the lack of DNA leaves this call unchecked. CDR3 size: 17 residues. Per germline, CDR1 MNHNY and CDR2 SVGAGI (reference sequence). This CDR3 is CASSSGTSGRQRYEQYF.

This chain links TRBV6-6 with TRBJ1-4. Germline CDR1 and CDR2: MNHNY and SVGAGI (reference sequence). The CDR3 runs to 18 residues. CDR3 in amino acids: CASSYSMAFGRDNEKLFF.

V and J are TRBV6-4 and TRBJ2-6; TCRdb calls TRBD2, which cannot be checked without DNA. CDR3 length: 18 residues. Per the germline V gene, CDR1 is MRHNA and CDR2 is SNTAGT. The CDR3 loop reads CASTFEAGGVSGANVLTF.

The chain links TRBV6-5 to TRBJ2-1. CDR1 and CDR2 (germline): MNHEY, SVGAGI. This CDR3 has 13 amino acids. The CDR3 protein is CASSYRGHNEQFF.

This chain uses TRBV27 with TRBJ1-2; the D call of TRBD1 rests on TCRdb alone, since no DNA is present to check it. The CDR3 extends over 12 amino acids. Germline V CDR1 and CDR2: MNHEY, SMNVEV (reference sequence). The CDR3 is CASRAGFQGYTF.

CDR3 protein: CASSSWVGQGKEETQYF. J is TRBJ2-5 and V is TRBV7-3; the D call from TCRdb, TRBD1, cannot be confirmed without DNA. CDR1 SGHTA and CDR2 FQGTGA come from the germline V gene. This CDR3 region has 17 residues.

CDR3 sequence reads: CASSLVWGKSYNEQFF. This rearrangement joins TRBV7-6 to TRBJ2-1; TCRdb's D gene call, TRBD1, goes unchecked for lack of DNA. The CDR3 covers 16 residues. The germline CDR1 and CDR2 sequences are SGHVS and FNYEAQ.

This chain uses TRBV7-8 with TRBJ2-7; TCRdb outputs TRBD1, but without DNA this stays unchecked. In germline, CDR1 is SGHVS, CDR2 FQNEAQ. The CDR3 is made up of 15 amino acids. The CDR3 sequence is CASSFFLGQSYEQYF.

The chain is built from TRBV7-9 and TRBJ2-1; the TRBD2 assignment by TCRdb is unverifiable without DNA. From germline, CDR1 is SEHNR and CDR2 FQNEAQ (reference sequence). The CDR3 totals 16 residues. CDR3 loop: CASTPKGSGSYNEQFF.

The V gene is TRBV29-1, the J gene TRBJ2-3; checking the TCRdb D call of TRBD1 is not possible without DNA. The CDR3 consists of 12 residues. CDR1 is SQVTM, CDR2 ANQGSEA, per germline. The CDR3: CSVVTGGDTQYF.

The chain has TRBV27 and TRBJ2-7; checking the TCRdb D call of TRBD1 is not possible without DNA. Per germline, CDR1 MNHEY and CDR2 SMNVEV (reference sequence). The CDR3 is 15 residues long. The CDR3 spells CASSFGGGLIYEQYF.

The chain has TRBV27 and TRBJ2-2. Germline loops: CDR1 MNHEY, CDR2 SMNVEV (reference sequence). The CDR3 loop spans 13 amino acids. The CDR3 reads CASSFGHTGELFF.

V and J are TRBV6-5 and TRBJ2-3; the TRBD1 assignment by TCRdb is unverifiable without DNA. Germline lookup yields CDR1 MNHEY and CDR2 SVGAGI. The CDR3 length is 16 residues. This chain's CDR3 is CASSYSIGDPTDTQYF.

This chain uses TRBV4-1 with TRBJ2-1; TCRdb designates TRBD1, a call that cannot be tested without DNA. Germline V gives CDR1 MGHRA, CDR2 YSYEKL. The CDR3 has 16 amino acids. The CDR3 reads CASSQAPGPGGDEQFF.

CDR3 sequence: CASSQDGFAYNEQFF. The gene calls are TRBV14 and TRBJ2-1. The CDR3 runs to 15 residues. The germline V gene encodes CDR1 SGHDN and CDR2 FVKESK.

The chain is built from TRBV28 and TRBJ2-7; TCRdb indicates TRBD1, and absent DNA this call remains unverified. CDR3 size: 13 residues. Germline V gives CDR1 MDHEN, CDR2 SYDVKM. CDR3 residues: CASSPSTGYEQYF.